The 9 T cell receptor beta chains below were found in one sample sequenced in a study of technical replicates of blood from a few donors. Profiling relied on immunoSEQ multiplex PCR, and the TCRdb table lists in-frame clones only, not all of them. This sample has 80,000 or so clones; less than 99% occur once, and the top ten carry 0.22%. Sequenced input: T cells isolated from PBMCs. The receptors derive from a human donor in good health.

V gene TRBV29-1 combines with J gene TRBJ2-7; D not resolved. This CDR3 contains 12 residues. Germline lookup yields CDR1 SQVTM and CDR2 ANQGSEA. Trimming took 2 bases from V and 3 from J, leaving 8 bases between them. CDR3 residues: CSVESSDYEQYF. As DNA, the CDR3 is TGCAGCGTTGAAAGTTCAGACTACGAGCAGTACTTC.

The V gene is TRBV4-1, the J gene TRBJ2-3, with TRBD2 matching 8 bases. Per germline, CDR1 MGHRA and CDR2 YSYEKL. After removal of 3 bases from V and 2 bases from J, the junction contained 7 bases not matched to a gene. The CDR3 runs to 16 residues. The CDR3: CASSHPAGVNTDTQYF. The CDR3 DNA follows: TGCGCCAGCAGCCACCCAGCGGGAGTGAACACAGATACGCAGTATTTT.

The rearrangement links TRBV9 to TRBJ2-3; 7 bases map to TRBD2. V lost 2 bases to trimming and J lost 2 bases; unmatched junction nucleotides: 5. Germline V gene lookup returns CDR1 SGDLS and CDR2 YYNGEE. The CDR3 consists of 15 residues. The CDR3 DNA sequence: TGTGCCAGCAGCGTGGAGGGACTACCCACAGATACGCAGTATTTT. It is translated as CASSVEGLPTDTQYF.

The CDR3 DNA is TGTGCCAGCAGCCAGCTCAGGGGGACTGGGGCCAACGTCCTGACTTTC. It specifies CASSQLRGTGANVLTF. This chain uses TRBV14 with TRBJ2-6, with 7 positions matching TRBD1. The CDR3 runs to 16 residues. The V and J ends lost 3 bases and 2 bases, in that order; junction bases with no gene match: 4. The germline V gene has CDR1 SGHDN and CDR2 FVKESK.

This chain uses TRBV18 with TRBJ1-1; D not certain. The CDR3 has 13 residues. V gave up 3 bases and J gave up 3 bases, with 8 bases separating them. Germline V gene sequence: CDR1 KGHSH, CDR2 LQKENI. CDR3 in DNA: TGTGCCAGCTCACCTTTTATCGACACTGAAGCTTTCTTT. Translating it yields CASSPFIDTEAFF.

The V call is TRBV19, the J call TRBJ1-2, with D maybe TRBD1 (5 bases). Germline CDR1 and CDR2: LNHDA and SQIVND (reference sequence). The CDR3 extends over 14 amino acids. Trimming pared 1 base from V and 2 bases from J, leaving 8 bases between. This CDR3 reads CASSIAGQNYGYTF. The CDR3 region has the DNA TGTGCCAGTAGTATAGCAGGGCAGAACTATGGCTACACCTTC.

This sequence joins TRBV6-1 and TRBJ2-1; 10 bases are a match to TRBD2. Germline CDR1 is MNHNS and CDR2 is SASEGT. V lost 2 bases to trimming and J lost 6 bases; unmatched junction nucleotides: 10. The CDR3 extends over 17 amino acids. The CDR3 DNA reads as TGTGCCAGCAGTGAAAGGAGCGGGAGGGCCCACTTCAATGAGCAGTTCTTC. It encodes CASSERSGRAHFNEQFF.

The gene calls are TRBV19 and TRBJ2-7; maybe TRBD2 (5 bases). With 0 bases removed from V and 3 bases from J, the gap between germline ends came to 9 bases. From germline, CDR1 is LNHDA and CDR2 SQIVND (reference sequence). CDR3 length: 14 amino acids. This chain's CDR3 is CASSIERDGYEQYF. The CDR3 bases are TGTGCCAGTAGTATAGAGAGGGATGGCTACGAGCAGTACTTC.

The V call is TRBV30, the J call TRBJ1-4, with 9 bases identical to TRBD1. Germline trimming cut 3 bases from V and 10 bases from J; bases unmatched to any gene: 9. CDR1 and CDR2 (germline): GTSNPN, SVGIG (reference sequence). The CDR3 runs 14 residues. The CDR3 reads CAWRSSLDRGKLFF. The CDR3 nucleotides read TGTGCCTGGAGATCCTCATTGGACAGGGGAAAACTGTTTTTT.